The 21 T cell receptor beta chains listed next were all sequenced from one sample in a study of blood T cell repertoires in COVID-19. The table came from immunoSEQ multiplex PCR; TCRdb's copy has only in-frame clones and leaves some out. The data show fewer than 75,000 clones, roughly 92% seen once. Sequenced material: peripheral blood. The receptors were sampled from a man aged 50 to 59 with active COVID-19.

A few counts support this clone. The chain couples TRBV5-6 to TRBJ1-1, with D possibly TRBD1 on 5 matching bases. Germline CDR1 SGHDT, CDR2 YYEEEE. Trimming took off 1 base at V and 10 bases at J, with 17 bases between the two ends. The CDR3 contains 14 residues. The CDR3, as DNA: TGTGCCAGCAGCTTGTCGGCTCGGGGGAACCGAGCTTTCTTT. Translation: CASSLSARGNRAFF.

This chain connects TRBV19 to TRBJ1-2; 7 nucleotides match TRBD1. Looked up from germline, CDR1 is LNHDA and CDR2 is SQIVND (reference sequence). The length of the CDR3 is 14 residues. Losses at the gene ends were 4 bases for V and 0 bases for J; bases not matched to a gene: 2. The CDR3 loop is CASSTDRTNYGYTF. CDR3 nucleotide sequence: TGTGCCAGTAGTACGGACAGGACTAACTATGGCTACACCTTC.

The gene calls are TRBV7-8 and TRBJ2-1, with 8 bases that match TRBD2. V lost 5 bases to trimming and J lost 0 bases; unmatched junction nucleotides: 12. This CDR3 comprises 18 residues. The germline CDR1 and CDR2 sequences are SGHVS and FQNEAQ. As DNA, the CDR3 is TGTGCCAGCAGCCCGGGCCATCCGGGAGGGAGCTCCTACAATGAGCAGTTCTTC. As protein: CASSPGHPGGSSYNEQFF. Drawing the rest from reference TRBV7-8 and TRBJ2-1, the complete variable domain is GAGVSQSPRYKVAKRGQDVALRCDPISGHVSLFWYQQALGQGPEFLTYFQNEAQLDKSGLPSDRFFAERPEGSVSTLKIQRTQQEDSAVYLCASSPGHPGGSSYNEQFFGPGTRLTVL.

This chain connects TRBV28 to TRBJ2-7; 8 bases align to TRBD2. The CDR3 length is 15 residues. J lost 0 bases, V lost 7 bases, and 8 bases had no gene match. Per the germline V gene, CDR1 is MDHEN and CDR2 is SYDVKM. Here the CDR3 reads CASNKAGASSYEQYF. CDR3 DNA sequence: TGTGCCAGCAACAAAGCGGGGGCCAGCTCCTACGAGCAGTACTTC.

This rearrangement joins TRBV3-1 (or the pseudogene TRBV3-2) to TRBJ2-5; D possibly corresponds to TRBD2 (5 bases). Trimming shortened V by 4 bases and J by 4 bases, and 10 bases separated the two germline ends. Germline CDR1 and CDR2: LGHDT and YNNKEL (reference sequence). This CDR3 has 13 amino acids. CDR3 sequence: CASSPRRRETQYF. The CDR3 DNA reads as TGTGCCAGCAGCCCCCGGAGGAGAGAGACCCAGTACTTC.

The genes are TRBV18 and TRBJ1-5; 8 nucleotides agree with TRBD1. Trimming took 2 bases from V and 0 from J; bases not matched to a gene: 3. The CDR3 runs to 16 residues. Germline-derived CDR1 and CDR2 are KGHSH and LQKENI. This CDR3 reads CASSPMGQDSNQPQHF. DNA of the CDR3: TGTGCCAGCTCACCAATGGGACAGGATAGCAATCAGCCCCAGCATTTT.

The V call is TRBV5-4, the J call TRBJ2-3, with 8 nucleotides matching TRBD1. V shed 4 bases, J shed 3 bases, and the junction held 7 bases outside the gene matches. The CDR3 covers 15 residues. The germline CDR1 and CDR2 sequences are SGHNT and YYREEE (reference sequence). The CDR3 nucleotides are TGTGCCAGCAGCCCCTGGACAGGGCGGACAGATACGCAGTATTTT. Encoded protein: CASSPWTGRTDTQYF.

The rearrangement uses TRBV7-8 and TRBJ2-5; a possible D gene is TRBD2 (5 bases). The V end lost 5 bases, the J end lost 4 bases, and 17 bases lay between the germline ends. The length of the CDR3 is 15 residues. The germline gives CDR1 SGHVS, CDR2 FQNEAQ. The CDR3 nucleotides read TGTGCCAGCAGCCAACTAGGTGGGTCAGGAGAGACCCAGTACTTC. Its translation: CASSQLGGSGETQYF.

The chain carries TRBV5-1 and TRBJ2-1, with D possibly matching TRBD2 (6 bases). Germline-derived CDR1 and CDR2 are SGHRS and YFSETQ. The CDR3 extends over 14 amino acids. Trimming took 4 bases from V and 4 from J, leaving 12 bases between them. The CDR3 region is CASSLSGPYNEQFF. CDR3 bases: TGCGCCAGCAGCCTTAGCGGACCGTACAATGAGCAGTTCTTC.

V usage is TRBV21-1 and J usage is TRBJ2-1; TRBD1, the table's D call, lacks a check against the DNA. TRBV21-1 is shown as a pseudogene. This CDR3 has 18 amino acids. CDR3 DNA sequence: TGTGCCAGCAGCAAAAAGGGGGAGACAGGGGTCAGTACATGTGAGCAGTTCTTC. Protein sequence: CASSKKGETGVSTCEQFF.

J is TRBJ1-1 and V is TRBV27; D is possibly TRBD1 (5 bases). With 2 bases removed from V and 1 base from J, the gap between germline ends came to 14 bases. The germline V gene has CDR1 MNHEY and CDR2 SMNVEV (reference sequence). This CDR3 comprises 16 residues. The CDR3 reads CASSLGAQSGNTEAFF. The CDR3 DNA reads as TGTGCCAGCAGTTTAGGGGCACAGAGTGGGAACACTGAAGCTTTCTTT.

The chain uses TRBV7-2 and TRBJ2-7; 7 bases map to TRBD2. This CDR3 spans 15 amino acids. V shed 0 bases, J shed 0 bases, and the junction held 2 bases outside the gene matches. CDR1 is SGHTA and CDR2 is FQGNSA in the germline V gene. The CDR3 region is CASSLASGFSYEQYF. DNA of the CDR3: TGTGCCAGCAGCTTAGCTAGCGGGTTCTCCTACGAGCAGTACTTC.

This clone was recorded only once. The CDR3 DNA reads as TGTGCCAGTAGTATACAGGGGGGCGATGAGCAGTTCTTC. The encoded protein is CASSIQGGDEQFF. V usage is TRBV19 and J usage is TRBJ2-1, with D possibly TRBD1 on 7 matching bases. V was pared by 2 bases and J by 8 bases, with 10 bases between. The V gene's germline CDR1 is LNHDA and CDR2 SQIVND (reference sequence). CDR3 length: 13 residues.

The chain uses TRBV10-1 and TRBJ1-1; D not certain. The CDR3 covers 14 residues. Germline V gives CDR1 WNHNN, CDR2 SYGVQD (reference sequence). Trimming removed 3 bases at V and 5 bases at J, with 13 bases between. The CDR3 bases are TGCGCCAGCAGTGAATGGTCATTGGAGACTGAAGCTTTCTTT. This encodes CASSEWSLETEAFF.

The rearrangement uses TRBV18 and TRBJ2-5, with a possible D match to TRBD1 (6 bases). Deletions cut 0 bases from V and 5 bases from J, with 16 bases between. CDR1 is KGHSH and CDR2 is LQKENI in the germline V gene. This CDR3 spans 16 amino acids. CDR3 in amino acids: CASSPPGQSLLETQYF. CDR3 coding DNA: TGTGCCAGCTCACCACCGGGACAAAGCCTCCTCGAGACCCAGTACTTC.

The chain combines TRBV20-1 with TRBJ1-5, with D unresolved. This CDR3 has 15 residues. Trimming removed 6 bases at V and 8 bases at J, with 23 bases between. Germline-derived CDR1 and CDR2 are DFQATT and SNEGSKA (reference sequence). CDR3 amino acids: CSASTNLRRAEPQHF. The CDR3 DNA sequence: TGCAGTGCAAGTACGAATCTTCGGAGGGCCGAGCCCCAGCATTTT.

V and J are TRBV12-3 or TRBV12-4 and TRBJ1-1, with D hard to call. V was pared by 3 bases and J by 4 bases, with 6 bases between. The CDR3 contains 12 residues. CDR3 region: CASSFSGTEAFF. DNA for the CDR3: TGTGCCAGCAGTTTTAGCGGCACTGAAGCTTTCTTT.

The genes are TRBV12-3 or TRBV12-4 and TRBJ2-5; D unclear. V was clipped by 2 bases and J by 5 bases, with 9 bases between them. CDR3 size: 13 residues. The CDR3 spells CASSLNKRETQYF. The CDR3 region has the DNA TGTGCCAGCAGTTTAAACAAGAGGGAGACCCAGTACTTC.

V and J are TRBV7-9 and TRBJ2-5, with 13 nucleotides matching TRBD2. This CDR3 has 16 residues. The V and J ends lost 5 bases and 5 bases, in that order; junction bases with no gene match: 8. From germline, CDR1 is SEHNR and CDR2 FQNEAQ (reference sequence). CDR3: CASSPPGLAGVETQYF. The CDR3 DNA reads TGTGCCAGCAGCCCGCCCGGACTAGCGGGAGTGGAGACCCAGTACTTC.

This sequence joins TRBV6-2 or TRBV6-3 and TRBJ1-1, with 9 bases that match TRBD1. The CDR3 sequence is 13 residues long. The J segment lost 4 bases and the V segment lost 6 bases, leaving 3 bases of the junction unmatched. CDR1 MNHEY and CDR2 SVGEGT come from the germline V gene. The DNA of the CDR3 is TGTGCCAGCAGCGACAGGGGGGTCACTGAAGCTTTCTTT. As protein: CASSDRGVTEAFF.

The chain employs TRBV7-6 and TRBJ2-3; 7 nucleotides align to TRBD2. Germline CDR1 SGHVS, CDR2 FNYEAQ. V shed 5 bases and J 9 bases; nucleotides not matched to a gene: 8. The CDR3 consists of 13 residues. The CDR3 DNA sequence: TGTGCCAGCAGCCAAGACCCTAGCGGAACGCAGTATTTT. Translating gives CASSQDPSGTQYF.